The 23 T cell receptor beta chains in this list originate from one sample, sequenced in a study of siplizumab effects on memory and regulatory T cells. Produced via immunoSEQ multiplex PCR; TCRdb's table is partial and in-frame only. The table has thousands of clones, 36% seen once. Their target antigens are unknown. Cells of the mixed lymphocyte reaction were cocultured at 37 degrees C for five to seven days. Material for sequencing was CFSE-low (dividing) CD8+ T cells sorted from an allogeneic mixed lymphocyte reaction. All receptors derive from a human donor in good health; the cells came from an allogeneic mixed lymphocyte reaction.

V and J are TRBV27 and TRBJ2-7; D possibly corresponds to TRBD1 (5 bases). Germline V gene sequence: CDR1 MNHEY, CDR2 SMNVEV (reference sequence). The ends were cut back, 2 bases at V and 3 bases at J, with 8 bases in the middle. CDR3 length equals 13 residues. The CDR3, as DNA: TGTGCCAGCAGTTTACTAGGGGACTACGAGCAGTACTTC. This sequence encodes CASSLLGDYEQYF.

There are a few counts of this clone. The chain links TRBV5-4 to TRBJ2-1; D possibly corresponds to TRBD2 (5 bases). Per germline, CDR1 SGHNT and CDR2 YYREEE (reference sequence). The ends were cut back, 1 base at V and 2 bases at J, with 10 bases in the middle. This CDR3 has 15 residues. The CDR3 nucleotides read TGTGCCAGCAGCTTGTTAGGACTTACCTACAATGAGCAGTTCTTC. This gives the protein CASSLLGLTYNEQFF.

In its sample, this clone was seen a few times. The rearrangement joins TRBV30 to TRBJ2-5, with 9 bases that match TRBD1. The CDR3 has 12 residues. The V gene end was trimmed by 6 bases and the J gene end by 4 bases; junction bases not matched to a gene: 3. From germline, CDR1 is GTSNPN and CDR2 SVGIG (reference sequence). The CDR3 region is CACDRGGETQYF. The CDR3 nucleotides read TGTGCCTGTGACAGGGGGGGAGAGACCCAGTACTTC. The full variable domain, its missing parts supplied by reference TRBV30 and TRBJ2-5, is SQTIHQWPATLVQPVGSPLSLECTVEGTSNPNLYWYRQAAGRGLQLLFYSVGIGQISSEVPQNLSASRPQDRQFILSSKKLLLSDSGFYLCACDRGGETQYFGPGTRLLVL.

The chain combines TRBV4-1 with TRBJ1-1, with D uncertain. This CDR3 has 15 residues. CDR1 and CDR2 from the germline V gene are MGHRA and YSYEKL. V was clipped by 4 bases and J by 5 bases, with 17 bases between them. For the CDR3, the DNA is TGCGCCAGCAGCCCCCCGGTTGGGGAACGAACTGAAGCTTTCTTT. It codes for CASSPPVGERTEAFF.

This clone is judged medium-sized (0.01 to 0.1%). This chain connects TRBV7-6 to TRBJ1-2, with D possibly matching TRBD1 (6 bases). The germline V gene has CDR1 SGHVS and CDR2 FNYEAQ. The CDR3 covers 13 residues. V lost 1 base, J lost 8 bases, and 11 bases lay in between. Here the CDR3 reads CASSLDGGLGYTF. In DNA, the CDR3 is TGTGCCAGCAGCTTAGACGGGGGGCTCGGCTACACCTTC.

The chain is built from TRBV27 and TRBJ2-7, with D uncertain. V shed 6 bases and J shed 0 bases, with 9 bases lying between them. The CDR3 has 13 residues. Germline V CDR1 and CDR2: MNHEY, SMNVEV (reference sequence). This CDR3 reads CASRMLGSYEQYF. The CDR3, as DNA: TGTGCCAGCAGGATGCTGGGCTCCTACGAGCAGTACTTC.

Concerning this clone: A far larger clone is one nucleotide away, so this likely arose from a read error. The same CDR3 also results from other DNA sequences found in this sample. V usage is TRBV27 and J usage is TRBJ2-7; TRBD1 or TRBD2 may be the D gene (5 bases each). CDR1 is MNHEY and CDR2 is SMNVEV in the germline V gene (reference sequence). The CDR3 length is 12 residues. The CDR3 loop is CASGAGAYEQYF. The DNA of the CDR3 is TGTGCCAGCGGTGCCGGGGCCTACGAGCAGTACTTT.

This chain links TRBV27 with TRBJ2-1; D tentatively reads TRBD1 or TRBD2 (6 bases each). CDR3 size: 16 residues. V gave up 4 bases and J gave up 6 bases, with 19 bases separating them. Germline loops: CDR1 MNHEY, CDR2 SMNVEV (reference sequence). The CDR3 region has the DNA TGTGCCAGCAGTTCCTTGTTGGGGGGCCCATCCAATGAGCAGTTCTTC. Its protein product is CASSSLLGGPSNEQFF.

The chain employs TRBV4-1 and TRBJ1-1, with D unclear. The CDR3 length is 12 residues. CDR1 is MGHRA, CDR2 YSYEKL, per germline. V was cut by 1 base and J by 5 bases, with 5 bases left in between. The DNA of the CDR3 is TGCGCCAGCAGCCAAGCGTATACTGAAGCTTTCTTT. This translates into CASSQAYTEAFF.

This clone has more than one count but fewer than ten. The rearrangement joins TRBV5-6 to TRBJ2-4, with D possibly TRBD1 on 7 matching bases. V shed 4 bases and J shed 7 bases, with 15 bases lying between them. The CDR3 is 14 amino acids. Germline CDR1 reads SGHDT; CDR2 reads YYEEEE. The chain's CDR3 is CASSPETGRNIQYF. The CDR3 bases are TGTGCCAGCAGCCCGGAGACAGGGAGGAACATTCAGTACTTC.

This chain joins TRBV11-2 and TRBJ2-5, with D unclear. This CDR3 has 15 amino acids. Germline CDR1 SGHAT, CDR2 FQNNGV. Trimming stripped 1 base from V and 2 bases from J, with 11 bases between. CDR3 sequence (DNA): TGTGCCAGCAGCTTAGGTTCCCTCCTTCAAGAGACCCAGTACTTC. Residues: CASSLGSLLQETQYF.

By share of the sample, this clone is medium-sized. The genes are TRBV19 and TRBJ1-1; 12 positions agree with TRBD1. The J segment lost 6 bases and the V segment lost 7 bases, leaving 6 bases of the junction unmatched. This CDR3 comprises 14 residues. Germline V gene sequence: CDR1 LNHDA, CDR2 SQIVND (reference sequence). CDR3 DNA: TGTGCCAGTACCCCCGGGACAGGGGGCCCTGAAGCTTTCTTT. Amino acids: CASTPGTGGPEAFF.

The V call is TRBV4-1, the J call TRBJ2-1; TRBD2 aligns across 10 bases. The germline CDR1 and CDR2 sequences are MGHRA and YSYEKL. There are 15 residues in the CDR3. V lost 1 base and J lost 3; bases outside the gene matches: 0. CDR3 bases: TGCGCCAGCAGCCAAGCTAGCGGGAGCTACAATGAGCAGTTCTTC. It translates to CASSQASGSYNEQFF.

The chain joins TRBV9 to TRBJ2-7; D is ambiguous. The V gene lost 4 bases and the J gene lost 5 bases, with 19 bases spanning the gap. This CDR3 region has 15 residues. The germline V gene encodes CDR1 SGDLS and CDR2 YYNGEE. Here the CDR3 DNA reads TGTGCCAGCAGCCCCGGCATGCAGGTCTTCGACGAGCAGTACTTC. Protein product: CASSPGMQVFDEQYF.

This clone was found a few times. The chain joins TRBV12-5 to TRBJ2-1, with 8 bases fitting TRBD2. Germline CDR1 and CDR2: LGHNT and FRNRAP. The V segment lost 5 bases and the J segment 9 bases; nucleotides outside the gene matches: 15. The CDR3 extends over 16 amino acids. Here the CDR3 reads CASGPGTRVAIGEQFF. CDR3 nucleotides: TGTGCTAGTGGTCCCGGGACTAGAGTTGCAATCGGTGAGCAGTTCTTC.

This clone is judged medium-sized (0.01 to 0.1%). The V and J genes are TRBV25-1 and TRBJ2-1; a possible D gene is TRBD2 (6 bases). CDR1 is MGHDK, CDR2 SYGVNS, per germline. V lost 1 base and J lost 0, with 10 bases in between. The CDR3 is 16 residues long. CDR3 amino acids: CASSEWDSSSYNEQFF. In nucleotides, the CDR3 is TGTGCCAGCAGTGAATGGGACTCGAGCTCCTACAATGAGCAGTTCTTC.

This clone was picked up a small number of times. This chain links TRBV9 with TRBJ2-7, with 7 positions matching TRBD1. The CDR3 contains 15 residues. The germline gives CDR1 SGDLS, CDR2 YYNGEE. V dropped 0 bases and J dropped 3; count of bases not matched to a gene: 6. The CDR3 DNA sequence: TGTGCCAGCAGCGTAGAGTGGACAGGCAGCTACGAGCAGTACTTC. Encoded protein: CASSVEWTGSYEQYF.

This clone is medium-sized. The chain couples TRBV7-3 to TRBJ1-1; possible D gene TRBD1, 5 bases. Trimming stripped 5 bases from V and 4 bases from J, with 17 bases between. The germline CDR1 and CDR2 sequences are SGHTA and FQGTGA. This CDR3 has 15 residues. CDR3: CASSQWGDRRTEAFF. The CDR3 DNA is TGTGCCAGCAGCCAATGGGGCGACAGACGCACTGAAGCTTTCTTT.

This clone is labeled medium-sized. The V gene is TRBV16, the J gene TRBJ2-1; TRBD1 matches 9 bases. From germline, CDR1 is KGHSY and CDR2 FQNENV. The V and J ends lost 4 bases and 2 bases, in that order; junction bases with no gene match: 6. The CDR3 is 16 residues long. The CDR3 reads CASSPGRTGAYNEQFF. The CDR3 nucleotides are TGTGCCAGCAGCCCGGGAAGGACAGGGGCCTACAATGAGCAGTTCTTC. Complete variable domain (other parts from reference TRBV16 and TRBJ2-1): GEEVAQTPKHLVRGEGQKAKLYCAPIKGHSYVFWYQQVLKNEFKFLISFQNENVFDETGMPKERFSAKCLPNSPCSLEIQATKLEDSAVYFCASSPGRTGAYNEQFFGPGTRLTVL.

This clone was observed a handful of times. J is TRBJ2-6 and V is TRBV2, with 8 positions matching TRBD1. Germline V gives CDR1 SNHLY, CDR2 FYNNEI. This CDR3 spans 18 amino acids. J gave up 1 base and V 2 bases, and 7 bases lay outside the gene matches. The CDR3 nucleotides read TGTGCCAGCAGTGAATTAGAGACAGGGGTGTCTGGGGCCAACGTCCTGACTTTC. This codes for CASSELETGVSGANVLTF.

This clone was found a few times. This chain joins TRBV7-9 and TRBJ2-7; no clear D. The germline V gene encodes CDR1 SEHNR and CDR2 FQNEAQ (reference sequence). Trimming took off 1 base at V and 5 bases at J, with 6 bases between the two ends. This CDR3 comprises 12 residues. The CDR3 sequence is CASSLVGNEQYF. The CDR3 region has the DNA TGTGCCAGCAGCTTAGTTGGGAACGAGCAGTACTTC.

As DNA, the CDR3 is TGTGCCAGCAGCCCGCCGGGATTACACTACGAGCAGTACTTC. Translating it yields CASSPPGLHYEQYF. The chain is built from TRBV11-3 and TRBJ2-7, with D perhaps TRBD2 (5 bases). There are 14 residues in the CDR3. CDR1 is SGHNT and CDR2 is YENEEA in the germline V gene. Trimming left V 5 bases short and J 3 bases short, with 14 bases between.

This clone is judged medium-sized (0.01 to 0.1%). This chain uses TRBV27 with TRBJ2-5; D may correspond to TRBD1 or TRBD2 (5 bases each). This CDR3 spans 12 amino acids. Germline V gene data show CDR1 as MNHEY and CDR2 as SMNVEV (reference sequence). V lost 6 bases and J lost 5, with 10 bases in between. The CDR3 region has the DNA TGTGCCAGCAGCGGGGCCGAGGAGACCCAGTACTTC. Its protein is CASSGAEETQYF.